This T cell receptor beta chain stems from a study of technical replicates of blood from a few donors. Produced via immunoSEQ multiplex PCR; TCRdb's table is partial and in-frame only. The data show about 59,000 clones, with 93% seen just once and about 4.4% held by the top ten. Trimming at V came to 1 base and at J to 6 bases, leaving 7 bases not matched to a gene. The CDR3 runs 15 residues. Germline-derived CDR1 and CDR2 are MDHEN and SYDVKM. The receptor was derived from a human donor in good health. Some clones in this sample may be carry-over from other donors' samples. The material sequenced was PBMCs. This rearrangement joins TRBV28 to TRBJ1-2, with TRBD1 matching over 8 bases. The CDR3 region is CASSLSNRGKDGYTF. CDR3 bases: TGTGCCAGCAGTTTATCCAACAGGGGGAAGGATGGCTACACCTTC.